This entry concerns a single TCR beta chain. Its matching antigen is unknown. Original processing notes: Filtering of immunoSEQ junctional sequences could not match full-length read filtering. TCRdb keeps only in-frame clones here, not all; method: immunoSEQ multiplex PCR. V, J and clone size reflect that table, while D and trimming were determined from the DNA. The sample holds roughly 2,000,000 clones, roughly 95% seen once. The data originate from a study of shared clonotypes between healthy human individuals. Positively selected for CCR7, the CD45RO-negative cells used as naive CD8 cells excluded terminally differentiated effector memory CD45RA+ cells. The study, taken as a whole, reports: Naive subsets typically showed greater estimated richness than memory subsets. It was expected that sequencing depth would affect clonotype sharing among donors. Rarefaction gave evidence that sorted-subset sequencing remained incomplete despite large depth.

The CDR3 is 15 amino acids. The ends lost 6 bases at V and 3 bases at J; junction bases unmatched: 6. The V gene's germline CDR1 is MNHEY and CDR2 SVGAGI. Material: naive CD8+ T cells sorted from blood. The TCR comes from a man between 18 and 29 years old in good health. The rearrangement links TRBV6-5 to TRBJ2-7; 12 bases are shared with TRBD1. CDR3 sequence reads: CASRAGTGGYYEQYF. For the CDR3, the DNA is TGTGCCAGCAGGGCCGGGACAGGGGGCTACTACGAGCAGTACTTC.